This record concerns one T cell receptor (beta chain) sequence. Its target is not known. The sample belongs to a study of cytomegalovirus exposure and HLA in healthy donors. At the level of the study: Among roughly 190 million T cells, an earlier analysis found 95 million to 140 million unique TCR beta sequences. Notes on the study in general: It was only CMV serostatus that was available as immune exposure information. Most TCR sequences were rare, but some public TCRs occurred in many donors. Later analysis indicated greater clonal expansion among HLA-associated TCR beta chains than among equally common other chains.

CDR3 length equals 19 residues. With 60 Vbeta and 13 Jbeta primers, the PCR was carried out. Sequencing was performed with immunoSEQ multiplex PCR; in TCRdb, only in-frame clones are kept and a portion is missing. The sample gives approximately 170,000 clones, more than 80% of which show up once; about 0.82% is in the top ten. This chain connects TRBV21-1 to TRBJ1-3; TRBD1 was called by the table and not checked on the DNA. TRBV21-1 is deemed a pseudogene. This clonotype originated in a young woman in good health and CMV-seronegative. Sequenced material: PBMCs. Here the CDR3 reads CASSKGLTDILSSGNTIYF. For the CDR3, the DNA is TGTGCCAGCAGCAAAGGCCTGACAGATATTTTATCCTCTGGAAACACCATATATTTT.